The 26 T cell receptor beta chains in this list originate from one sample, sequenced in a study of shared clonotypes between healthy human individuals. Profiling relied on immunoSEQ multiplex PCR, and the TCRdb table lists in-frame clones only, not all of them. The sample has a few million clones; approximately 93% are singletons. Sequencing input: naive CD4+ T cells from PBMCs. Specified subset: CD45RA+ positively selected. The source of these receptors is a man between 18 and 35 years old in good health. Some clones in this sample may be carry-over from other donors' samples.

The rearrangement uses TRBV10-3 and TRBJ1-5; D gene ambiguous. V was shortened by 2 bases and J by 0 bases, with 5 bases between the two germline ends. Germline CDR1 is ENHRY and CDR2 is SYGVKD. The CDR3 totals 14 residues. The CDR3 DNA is TGTGCCATCAGTGAGAACAGTAGCAATCAGCCCCAGCATTTT. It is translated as CAISENSSNQPQHF.

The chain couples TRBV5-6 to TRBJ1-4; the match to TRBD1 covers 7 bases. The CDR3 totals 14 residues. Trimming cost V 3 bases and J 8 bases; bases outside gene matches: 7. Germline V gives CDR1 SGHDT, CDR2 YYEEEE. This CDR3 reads CASSSTGEGEKLFF. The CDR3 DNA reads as TGTGCCAGCAGCTCCACAGGGGAGGGGGAAAAACTGTTTTTT. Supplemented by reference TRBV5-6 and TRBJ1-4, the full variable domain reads DAGVTQSPTHLIKTRGQQVTLRCSPKSGHDTVSWYQQALGQGPQFIFQYYEEEERQRGNFPDRFSGHQFPNYSSELNVNALLLGDSALYLCASSSTGEGEKLFFGSGTQLSVL.

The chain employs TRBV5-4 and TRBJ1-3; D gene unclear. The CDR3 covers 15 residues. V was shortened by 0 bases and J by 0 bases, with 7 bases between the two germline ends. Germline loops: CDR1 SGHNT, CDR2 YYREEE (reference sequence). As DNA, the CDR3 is TGTGCCAGCAGCTTGGAGCCCGGCTCTGGAAACACCATATATTTT. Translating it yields CASSLEPGSGNTIYF.

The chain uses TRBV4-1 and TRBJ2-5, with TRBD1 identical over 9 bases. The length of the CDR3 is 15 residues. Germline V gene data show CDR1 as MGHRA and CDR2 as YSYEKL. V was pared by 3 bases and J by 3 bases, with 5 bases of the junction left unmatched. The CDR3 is CASSHTRDREETQYF. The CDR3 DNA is TGCGCCAGCAGCCACACCCGGGACAGGGAAGAGACCCAGTACTTC.

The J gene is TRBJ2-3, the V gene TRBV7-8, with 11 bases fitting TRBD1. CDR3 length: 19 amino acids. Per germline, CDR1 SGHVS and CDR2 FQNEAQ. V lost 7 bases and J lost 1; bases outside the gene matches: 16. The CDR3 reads CASNDPGTGGPWRTDTQYF. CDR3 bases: TGTGCCAGCAACGACCCCGGGACAGGGGGACCATGGCGCACAGATACGCAGTATTTT. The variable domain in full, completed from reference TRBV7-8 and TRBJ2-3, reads GAGVSQSPRYKVAKRGQDVALRCDPISGHVSLFWYQQALGQGPEFLTYFQNEAQLDKSGLPSDRFFAERPEGSVSTLKIQRTQQEDSAVYLCASNDPGTGGPWRTDTQYFGPGTRLTVL.

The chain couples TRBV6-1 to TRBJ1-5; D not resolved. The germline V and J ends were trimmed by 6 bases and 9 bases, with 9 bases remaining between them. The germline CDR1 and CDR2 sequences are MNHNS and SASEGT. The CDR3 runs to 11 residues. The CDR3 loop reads CASSPEGPQHF. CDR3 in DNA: TGTGCCAGCAGCCCCGAGGGGCCCCAGCATTTT.

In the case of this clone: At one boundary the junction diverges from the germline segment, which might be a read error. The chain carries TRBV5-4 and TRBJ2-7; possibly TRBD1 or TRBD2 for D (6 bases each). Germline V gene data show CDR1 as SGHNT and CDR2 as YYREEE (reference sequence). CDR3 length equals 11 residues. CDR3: CASSRGQPWVF. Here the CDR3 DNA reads TGTGCCAGCAGCCGGGGGCAGCCCTGGGTCTTC.

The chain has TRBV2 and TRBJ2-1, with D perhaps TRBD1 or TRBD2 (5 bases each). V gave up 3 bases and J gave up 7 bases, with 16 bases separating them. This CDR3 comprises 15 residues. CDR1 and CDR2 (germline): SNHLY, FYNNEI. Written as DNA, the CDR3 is TGTGCCAGCAGTGATTGGGGCGGTTCGGGAAATGAGCAGTTCTTC. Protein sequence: CASSDWGGSGNEQFF.

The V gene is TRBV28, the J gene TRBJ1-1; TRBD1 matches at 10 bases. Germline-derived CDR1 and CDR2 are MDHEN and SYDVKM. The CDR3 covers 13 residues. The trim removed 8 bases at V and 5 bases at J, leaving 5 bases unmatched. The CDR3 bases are TGTGCCAGCGCCGGGACAGGGGTTACTGAAGCTTTCTTT. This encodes CASAGTGVTEAFF. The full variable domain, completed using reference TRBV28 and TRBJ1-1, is DVKVTQSSRYLVKRTGEKVFLECVQDMDHENMFWYRQDPGLGLRLIYFSYDVKMKEKGDIPEGYSVSREKKERFSLILESASTNQTSMYLCASAGTGVTEAFFGQGTRLTVV.

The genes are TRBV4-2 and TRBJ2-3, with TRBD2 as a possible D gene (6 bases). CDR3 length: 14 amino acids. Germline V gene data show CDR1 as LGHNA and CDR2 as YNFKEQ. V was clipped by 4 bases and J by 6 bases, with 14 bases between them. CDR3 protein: CASSRDSARDTQYF. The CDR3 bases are TGTGCCAGCAGCCGGGACTCCGCGAGGGATACGCAGTATTTT.

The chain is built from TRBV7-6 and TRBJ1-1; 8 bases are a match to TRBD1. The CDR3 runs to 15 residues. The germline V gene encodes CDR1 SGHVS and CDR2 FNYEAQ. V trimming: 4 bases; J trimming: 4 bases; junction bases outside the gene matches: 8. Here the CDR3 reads CASSSFGQGGTEAFF. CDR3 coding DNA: TGTGCCAGCAGCTCCTTCGGACAGGGTGGCACTGAAGCTTTCTTT.

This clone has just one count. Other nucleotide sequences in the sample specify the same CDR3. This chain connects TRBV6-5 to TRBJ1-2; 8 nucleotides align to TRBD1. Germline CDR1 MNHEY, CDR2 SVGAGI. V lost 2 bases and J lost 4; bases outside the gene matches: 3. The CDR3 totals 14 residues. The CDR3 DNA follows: TGTGCCAGCAGTTACCGGGACAGGAGCTATGGCTACACCTTC. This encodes CASSYRDRSYGYTF.

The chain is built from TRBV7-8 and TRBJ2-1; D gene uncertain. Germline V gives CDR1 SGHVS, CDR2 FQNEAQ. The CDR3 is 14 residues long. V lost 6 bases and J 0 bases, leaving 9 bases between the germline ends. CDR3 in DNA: TGTGCCAGCAGGCGACTGAGCTCCTACAATGAGCAGTTCTTC. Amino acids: CASRRLSSYNEQFF.

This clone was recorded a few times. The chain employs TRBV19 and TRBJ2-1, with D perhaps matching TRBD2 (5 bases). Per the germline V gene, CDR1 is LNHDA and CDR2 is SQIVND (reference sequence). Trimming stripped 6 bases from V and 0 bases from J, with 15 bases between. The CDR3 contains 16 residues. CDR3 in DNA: TGTGCCAGTAGATGGGTGGCGGGCAGCTCCTACAATGAGCAGTTCTTC. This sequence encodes CASRWVAGSSYNEQFF.

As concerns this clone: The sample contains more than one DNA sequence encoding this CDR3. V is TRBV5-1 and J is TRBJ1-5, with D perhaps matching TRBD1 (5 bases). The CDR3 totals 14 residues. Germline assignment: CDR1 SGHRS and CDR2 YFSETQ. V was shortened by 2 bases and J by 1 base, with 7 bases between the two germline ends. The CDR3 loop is CASSLTGSNQPQHF. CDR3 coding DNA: TGCGCCAGCAGCTTAACAGGAAGCAATCAGCCCCAGCATTTT.

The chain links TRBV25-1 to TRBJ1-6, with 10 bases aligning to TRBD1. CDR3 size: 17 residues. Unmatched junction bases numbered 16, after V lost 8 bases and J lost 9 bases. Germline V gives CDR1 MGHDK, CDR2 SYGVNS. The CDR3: CASRSTNSGQGSSPLHF. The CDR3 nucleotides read TGTGCCAGCCGCTCAACTAATTCGGGACAGGGGAGTTCACCCCTCCACTTT.

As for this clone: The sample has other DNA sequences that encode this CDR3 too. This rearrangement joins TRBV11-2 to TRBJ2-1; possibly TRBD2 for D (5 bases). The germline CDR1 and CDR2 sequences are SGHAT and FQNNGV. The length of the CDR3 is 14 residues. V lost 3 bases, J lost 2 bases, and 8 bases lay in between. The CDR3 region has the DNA TGTGCCAGCAGCTTCAGCGGCACCTACAATGAGCAGTTCTTC. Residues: CASSFSGTYNEQFF.

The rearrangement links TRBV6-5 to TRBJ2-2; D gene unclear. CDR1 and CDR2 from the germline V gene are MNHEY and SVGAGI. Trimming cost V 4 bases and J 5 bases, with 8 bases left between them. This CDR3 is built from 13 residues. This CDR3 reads CASSSMVTGELFF. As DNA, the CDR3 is TGTGCCAGCAGTTCTATGGTTACCGGGGAGCTGTTTTTT.

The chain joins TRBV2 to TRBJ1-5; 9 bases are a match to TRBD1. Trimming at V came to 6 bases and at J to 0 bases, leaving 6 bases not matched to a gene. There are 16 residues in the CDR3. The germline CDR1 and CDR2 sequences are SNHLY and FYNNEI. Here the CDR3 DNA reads TGTGCCAGCAGGGACAGGGGACCTTATAGCAATCAGCCCCAGCATTTT. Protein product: CASRDRGPYSNQPQHF.

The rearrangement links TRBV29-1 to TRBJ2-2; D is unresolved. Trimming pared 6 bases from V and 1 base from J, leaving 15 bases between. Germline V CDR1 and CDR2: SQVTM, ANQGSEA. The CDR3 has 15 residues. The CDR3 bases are TGCAGCGTGGTTCTGGGCGTCCTGAACACCGGGGAGCTGTTTTTT. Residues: CSVVLGVLNTGELFF.

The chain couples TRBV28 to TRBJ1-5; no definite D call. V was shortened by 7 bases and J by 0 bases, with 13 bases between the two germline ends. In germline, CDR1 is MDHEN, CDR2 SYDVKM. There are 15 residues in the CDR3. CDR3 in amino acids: CASTFGGYSNQPQHF. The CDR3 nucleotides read TGTGCCAGCACCTTCGGAGGGTATAGCAATCAGCCCCAGCATTTT.

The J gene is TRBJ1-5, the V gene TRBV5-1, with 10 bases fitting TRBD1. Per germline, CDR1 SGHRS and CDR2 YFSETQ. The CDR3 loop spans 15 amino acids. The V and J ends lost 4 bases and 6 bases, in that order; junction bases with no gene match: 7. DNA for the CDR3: TGCGCCAGCAGCCAGACAGGGGGCGGGGGTCAGCCCCAGCATTTT. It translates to CASSQTGGGGQPQHF.

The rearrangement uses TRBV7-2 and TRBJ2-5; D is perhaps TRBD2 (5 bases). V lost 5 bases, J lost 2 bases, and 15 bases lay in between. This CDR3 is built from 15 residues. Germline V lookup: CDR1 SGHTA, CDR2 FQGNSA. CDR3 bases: TGTGCCAGCAGCCCCACCCCCTCGGGACAAGAGACCCAGTACTTC. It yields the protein CASSPTPSGQETQYF.

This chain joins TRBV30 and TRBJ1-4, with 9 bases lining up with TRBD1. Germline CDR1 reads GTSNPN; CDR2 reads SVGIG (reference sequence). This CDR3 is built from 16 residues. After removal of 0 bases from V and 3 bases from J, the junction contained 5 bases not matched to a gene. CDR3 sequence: CAWSVGRTGANEKLFF. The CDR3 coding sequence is TGTGCCTGGAGTGTAGGAAGGACAGGGGCTAATGAAAAACTGTTTTTT.

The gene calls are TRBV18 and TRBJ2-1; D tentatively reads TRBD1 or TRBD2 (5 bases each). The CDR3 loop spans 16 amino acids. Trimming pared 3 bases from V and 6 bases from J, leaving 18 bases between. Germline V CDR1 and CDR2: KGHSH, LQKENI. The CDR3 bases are TGTGCCAGCTCACCCCGACTGGATGGTGGGGGCAATGAGCAGTTCTTC. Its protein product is CASSPRLDGGGNEQFF.

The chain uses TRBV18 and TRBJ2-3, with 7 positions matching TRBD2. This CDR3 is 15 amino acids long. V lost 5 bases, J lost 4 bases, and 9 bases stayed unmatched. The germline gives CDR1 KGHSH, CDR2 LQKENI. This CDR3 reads CASSARRESSDTQYF. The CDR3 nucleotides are TGTGCCAGCTCAGCGAGGCGGGAGTCGTCAGATACGCAGTATTTT. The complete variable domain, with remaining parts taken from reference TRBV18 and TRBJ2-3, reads NAGVMQNPRHLVRRRGQEARLRCSPMKGHSHVYWYRQLPEEGLKFMVYLQKENIIDESGMPKERFSAEFPKEGPSILRIQQVVRGDSAAYFCASSARRESSDTQYFGPGTRLTVL.